The T cell receptor (beta chain) under discussion was sequenced for a study of blood T cell repertoires in COVID-19. The wider study: Sites in the United States, Italy and Spain provided acute and convalescent COVID-19 samples. PBMCs, B-cell-depleted T cells, or T cells were the source of the cDNA or gDNA that made up the material.

In the study's own analysis: Reference gene primer amplification in the assay estimated nucleated cell counts. Generated by immunoSEQ multiplex PCR, the TCRdb table keeps only in-frame clones and is missing some. Clonal size and the V and J genes are those of that table, whereas D and trimming came from the DNA. The sample consists of around 250,000 clones, 84% of them appearing once. This clone has more than one count but fewer than ten. The CDR3 extends over 16 amino acids. V lost 0 bases and J 0 bases, leaving 6 bases between the germline ends. Per the germline V gene, CDR1 is MNHEY and CDR2 is SMNVEV (reference sequence).

Material: peripheral blood. This clonotype was sampled from a woman aged 40 to 50 who had recovered from COVID-19. The rearrangement joins TRBV27 to TRBJ2-6; D is uncertain. In DNA, the CDR3 is TGTGCCAGCAGTTTATCCCTGTTCTCTGGGGCCAACGTCCTGACTTTC. Translated: CASSLSLFSGANVLTF.